This T cell receptor (beta chain) was documented in a study of ipilimumab plus nivolumab after autologous stem cell transplantation. The table came from immunoSEQ multiplex PCR; TCRdb's copy has only in-frame clones and leaves some out. The sample carries roughly 40,000 clones, more than 85% recorded once. The V and J ends lost 2 bases and 8 bases respectively, with 18 bases between them. This CDR3 is built from 16 residues. Germline CDR1 is SGHTA and CDR2 is FQGNSA. The sample in question was PBMCs, obtained in a trial of ipilimumab plus nivolumab as post-transplant consolidation. This clonotype was sampled from a male donor with multiple myeloma. This chain joins TRBV7-2 and TRBJ2-2, with D uncertain. CDR3 loop: CASSLPGGPSLGELFF. The CDR3, as DNA: TGTGCCAGCAGCTTACCGGGTGGTCCGTCTTTAGGGGAGCTGTTTTTT.